Listed here are 20 T cell receptor beta chains from one sample, sequenced in a study of identical twins. TCRdb reprocessed the 5' RACE reads with MiXCR, giving one entry per CDR3 protein. Among 400,000 to 550,000 distinct CDR3 sequences listed, approximately 22% were seen once. This sample also belongs to another study, concerning T cells expressing NK-cell markers.

Input material: CD4+ T cells sorted from blood. The receptors shown here come from a woman aged 18 to 35 in good health.

The CDR3: CSASPRAGYNEQFF. The CDR3 DNA reads as TGCAGTGCTAGCCCCCGGGCGGGATACAATGAGCAGTTCTTC. The chain employs TRBV20-1 and TRBJ2-1, with D possibly being TRBD2 (6 bases). V lost 3 bases to trimming and J lost 4 bases, with 13 bases between them. Germline assignment: CDR1 DFQATT and CDR2 SNEGSKA (reference sequence). The CDR3 is 14 amino acids.

This chain connects TRBV6-5 to TRBJ1-5; D is uncertain. This CDR3 has 14 amino acids. V was pared by 2 bases and J by 2 bases, with 7 bases between. Germline V gene sequence: CDR1 MNHEY, CDR2 SVGAGI. The CDR3 nucleotides read TGTGCCAGCAGTTACAGGAATGGCAATCAGCCCCAGCATTTT. Protein product: CASSYRNGNQPQHF.

The genes are TRBV5-1 and TRBJ2-1; D is possibly TRBD2 (6 bases). Germline lookup yields CDR1 SGHRS and CDR2 YFSETQ. The CDR3 extends over 13 amino acids. V lost 3 bases to trimming and J lost 10 bases, with 14 bases between them. CDR3 residues: CASSSPPAGEQFF. The DNA of the CDR3 is TGCGCCAGCAGCTCGCCTCCCGCGGGAGAGCAGTTCTTC.

This chain uses TRBV18 with TRBJ2-1; D is uncertain. V lost 0 bases and J 5 bases, leaving 11 bases between the germline ends. CDR3 length: 15 residues. Germline V gene lookup returns CDR1 KGHSH and CDR2 LQKENI. The CDR3 DNA follows: TGTGCCAGCTCACCACCGAACCCTAAGAACAATGAGCAGTTCTTC. It yields the protein CASSPPNPKNNEQFF.

This clonotype was detected only a few times. V gene TRBV7-2 combines with J gene TRBJ1-1; D ambiguous. V was clipped by 1 base and J by 0 bases, with 9 bases between them. This CDR3 contains 15 residues. Germline V gene lookup returns CDR1 SGHTA and CDR2 FQGNSA. CDR3 residues: CASSLEGRMNTEAFF. The CDR3 region has the DNA TGTGCCAGCAGCTTAGAGGGTCGCATGAACACTGAAGCTTTCTTT. Together with reference TRBV7-2 and TRBJ1-1, the CDR3 gives the full variable domain: GAGVSQSPSNKVTEKGKDVELRCDPISGHTALYWYRQSLGQGLEFLIYFQGNSAPDKSGLPSDRFSAERTGGSVSTLTIQRTQQEDSAVYLCASSLEGRMNTEAFFGQGTRLTVV.

The V and J genes are TRBV9 and TRBJ1-1, with D unclear. CDR3 length equals 15 residues. The V gene lost 0 bases and the J gene lost 5 bases, with 14 bases spanning the gap. Looked up from germline, CDR1 is SGDLS and CDR2 is YYNGEE. This CDR3 is CASSVGRVPGTEAFF. The CDR3 DNA follows: TGTGCCAGCAGCGTAGGTAGGGTCCCGGGAACTGAAGCTTTCTTT.

There are many counts of this clonotype. The V and J genes are TRBV12-3 or TRBV12-4 and TRBJ1-2; D gene ambiguous. Between the trimmed V and J ends, which lost 3 bases and 0 bases, there was a span of 5 bases. There are 13 residues in the CDR3. In DNA, the CDR3 is TGTGCCAGCAGTTTCCCAGCTAACTATGGCTACACCTTC. Translating gives CASSFPANYGYTF.

This clonotype has a count of ten or more. V gene TRBV4-3 combines with J gene TRBJ2-3; 8 bases agree with TRBD2. The CDR3 spans 17 residues. Germline-derived CDR1 and CDR2 are LGHNA and YSLEER. V gave up 4 bases and J gave up 3 bases; unmatched junction bases: 12. The CDR3 bases are TGCGCCAGCAGCCTTAGGGTTGATAGCGGGACAACAGATACGCAGTATTTT. Amino acids: CASSLRVDSGTTDTQYF.

This clonotype was seen only a few times. The J gene is TRBJ2-7, the V gene TRBV11-2, with a weak D call TRBD1 (5 bases). V was clipped by 8 bases and J by 0 bases, with 11 bases between them. From germline, CDR1 is SGHAT and CDR2 FQNNGV. CDR3 size: 13 residues. DNA for the CDR3: TGTGCCAGCGGGGCCGGCAGCTCCTACGAGCAGTACTTC. It encodes CASGAGSSYEQYF.

CDR3 sequence: CAIRATGRDEQFF. Written as DNA, the CDR3 is TGTGCCATCAGGGCTACAGGCCGCGATGAGCAGTTCTTC. V gene TRBV10-3 combines with J gene TRBJ2-1; D perhaps matches TRBD1 (5 bases). CDR3 size: 13 residues. V was pared by 6 bases and J by 8 bases, with 14 bases between. CDR1 is ENHRY, CDR2 SYGVKD, per germline.

This clonotype was observed a few times. This chain connects TRBV5-1 to TRBJ1-5; tentative D call: TRBD1 (6 bases). Germline CDR1 is SGHRS and CDR2 is YFSETQ. The ends were cut back, 4 bases at V and 6 bases at J, with 17 bases in the middle. CDR3 length: 15 residues. The CDR3 DNA reads TGCGCCAGCAGCCAAGGTGGAGTAGGGGGTCAGCCCCAGCATTTT. As protein: CASSQGGVGGQPQHF.

This chain joins TRBV7-9 and TRBJ2-7; tentatively, D is TRBD1 or TRBD2 (6 bases each). Germline V gene sequence: CDR1 SEHNR, CDR2 FQNEAQ (reference sequence). Trimming pared 7 bases from V and 3 bases from J, leaving 19 bases between. The CDR3 consists of 15 residues. CDR3 nucleotides: TGTGCCAGCATGAAACTAACCGGGGGCTACTACGAGCAGTACTTC. This translates into CASMKLTGGYYEQYF.

This clonotype was seen repeatedly, ten times or more. The chain carries TRBV20-1 and TRBJ1-1; D is unresolved. The germline CDR1 and CDR2 sequences are DFQATT and SNEGSKA (reference sequence). The CDR3 extends over 12 amino acids. Trimming stripped 3 bases from V and 4 bases from J, with 9 bases between. The CDR3 protein is CSASPGSTEAFF. CDR3 DNA: TGCAGTGCTAGTCCCGGGAGCACTGAAGCTTTCTTT.

The chain employs TRBV20-1 and TRBJ1-3; no reliable D call. V was pared by 3 bases and J by 2 bases, with 11 bases between. CDR3 length: 14 residues. From germline, CDR1 is DFQATT and CDR2 SNEGSKA (reference sequence). The CDR3 DNA reads as TGCAGTGCTAGTAGGAGTTCCCCTGGAAACACCATATATTTT. Its protein is CSASRSSPGNTIYF.

This rearrangement joins TRBV5-6 to TRBJ1-6; possible D gene TRBD1, 5 bases. V shed 4 bases and J shed 8 bases, with 16 bases lying between them. The CDR3 totals 15 residues. Germline CDR1 SGHDT, CDR2 YYEEEE. The CDR3: CASSPWGRADSPLHF. CDR3 DNA: TGTGCCAGCAGCCCGTGGGGCAGGGCCGATTCACCCCTCCACTTT.

V usage is TRBV7-2 and J usage is TRBJ2-7; 7 positions agree with TRBD2. The CDR3 runs 16 residues. Germline loops: CDR1 SGHTA, CDR2 FQGNSA. The V segment lost 3 bases and the J segment 0 bases; nucleotides outside the gene matches: 8. For the CDR3, the DNA is TGTGCCAGCAGCTTGTCAGGGACTACCAGCTCCTACGAGCAGTACTTC. Translated: CASSLSGTTSSYEQYF.

J is TRBJ2-2 and V is TRBV5-1, with D possibly being TRBD1 (6 bases). Germline V lookup: CDR1 SGHRS, CDR2 YFSETQ. Trimming pared 0 bases from V and 4 bases from J, leaving 13 bases between. The CDR3 consists of 16 residues. The CDR3 is CASSLVLQGGTGELFF. CDR3 DNA: TGCGCCAGCAGCTTGGTGTTGCAAGGGGGCACCGGGGAGCTGTTTTTT.

This clonotype was seen only a few times. The chain joins TRBV6-1 to TRBJ2-5, with 13 bases that match TRBD2. The junction had 9 bases not matched to a gene; V was cut back by 5 bases and J by 3 bases. This CDR3 is 17 amino acids long. Germline lookup yields CDR1 MNHNS and CDR2 SASEGT. DNA for the CDR3: TGTGCCAGCAGTCCCCGTCCCGGGACTAGCGGGAAAGAGACCCAGTACTTC. This gives the protein CASSPRPGTSGKETQYF.

V gene TRBV27 combines with J gene TRBJ2-7; TRBD2 agrees at 9 bases. V lost 6 bases to trimming and J lost 0 bases; unmatched junction nucleotides: 9. This CDR3 has 16 amino acids. Looked up from germline, CDR1 is MNHEY and CDR2 is SMNVEV (reference sequence). CDR3 loop: CASRRGGGQSSYEQYF. Here the CDR3 DNA reads TGTGCCAGCAGGCGCGGGGGGGGACAAAGCTCCTACGAGCAGTACTTC.

About this clonotype itself: One end of the junction does not line up with germline, which may come from a read error. J is TRBJ2-3 and V is TRBV4-1, with unresolved D. Per the germline V gene, CDR1 is MGHRA and CDR2 is YSYEKL. The CDR3 runs to 13 residues. DNA of the CDR3: TGTGCCATCAGCTCCGGGCTCTCCGATACGCAGTATTTT. This codes for CAISSGLSDTQYF.